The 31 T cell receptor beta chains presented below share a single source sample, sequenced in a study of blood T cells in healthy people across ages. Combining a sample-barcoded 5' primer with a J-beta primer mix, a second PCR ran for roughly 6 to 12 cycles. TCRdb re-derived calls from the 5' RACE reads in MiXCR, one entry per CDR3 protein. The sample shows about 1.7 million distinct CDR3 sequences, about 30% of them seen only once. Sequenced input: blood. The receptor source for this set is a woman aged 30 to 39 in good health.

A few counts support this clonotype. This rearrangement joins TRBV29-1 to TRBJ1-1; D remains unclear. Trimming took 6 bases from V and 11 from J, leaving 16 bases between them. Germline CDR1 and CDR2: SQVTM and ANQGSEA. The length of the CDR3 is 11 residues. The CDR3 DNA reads TGCAGCGTCACGTCCACGGGTCTGGCTTTCTTT. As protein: CSVTSTGLAFF.

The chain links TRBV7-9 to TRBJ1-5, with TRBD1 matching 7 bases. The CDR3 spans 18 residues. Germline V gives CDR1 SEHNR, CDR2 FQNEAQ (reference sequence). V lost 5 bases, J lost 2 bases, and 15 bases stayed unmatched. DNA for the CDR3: TGTGCCAGCAGCAGTATCGGGGCCGCAACAGGGGGCAATCAGCCCCAGCATTTT. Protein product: CASSSIGAATGGNQPQHF. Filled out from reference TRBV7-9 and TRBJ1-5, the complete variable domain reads DTGVSQNPRHKITKRGQNVTFRCDPISEHNRLYWYRQTLGQGPEFLTYFQNEAQLEKSRLLSDRFSAERPKGSFSTLEIQRTEQGDSAMYLCASSSIGAATGGNQPQHFGDGTRLSIL.

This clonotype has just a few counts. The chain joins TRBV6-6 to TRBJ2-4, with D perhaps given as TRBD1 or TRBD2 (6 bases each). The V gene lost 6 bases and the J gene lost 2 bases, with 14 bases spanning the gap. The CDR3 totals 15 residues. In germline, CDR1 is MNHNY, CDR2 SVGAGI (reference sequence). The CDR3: CASSSPRGPKNIQYF. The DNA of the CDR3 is TGTGCCAGCAGCAGTCCCCGGGGGCCCAAAAACATTCAGTACTTC.

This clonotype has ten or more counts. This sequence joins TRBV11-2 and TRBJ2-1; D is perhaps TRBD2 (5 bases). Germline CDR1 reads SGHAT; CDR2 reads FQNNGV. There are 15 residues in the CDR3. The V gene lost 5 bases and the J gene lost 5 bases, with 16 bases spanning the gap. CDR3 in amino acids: CASSLRLEGNNEQFF. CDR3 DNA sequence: TGTGCCAGCAGCCTCCGGCTTGAGGGAAACAATGAGCAGTTCTTC. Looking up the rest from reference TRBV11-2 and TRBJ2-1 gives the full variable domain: EAGVAQSPRYKIIEKRQSVAFWCNPISGHATLYWYQQILGQGPKLLIQFQNNGVVDDSQLPKDRFSAERLKGVDSTLKIQPAKLEDSAVYLCASSLRLEGNNEQFFGPGTRLTVL.

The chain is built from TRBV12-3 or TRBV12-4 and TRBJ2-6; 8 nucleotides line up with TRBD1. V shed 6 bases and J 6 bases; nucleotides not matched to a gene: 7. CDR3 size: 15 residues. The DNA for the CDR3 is TGTGCCAGCAGCAAGACAGGGGCCGAGGCCAACGTCCTGACTTTC. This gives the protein CASSKTGAEANVLTF.

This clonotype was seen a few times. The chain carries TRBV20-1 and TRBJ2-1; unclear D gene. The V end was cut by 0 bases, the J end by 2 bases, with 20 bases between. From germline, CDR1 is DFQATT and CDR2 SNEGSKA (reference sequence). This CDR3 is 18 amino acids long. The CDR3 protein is CSARDLGSRVAPYNEQFF. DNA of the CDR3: TGCAGTGCTAGAGATCTCGGGTCCCGTGTCGCCCCCTACAATGAGCAGTTCTTC.

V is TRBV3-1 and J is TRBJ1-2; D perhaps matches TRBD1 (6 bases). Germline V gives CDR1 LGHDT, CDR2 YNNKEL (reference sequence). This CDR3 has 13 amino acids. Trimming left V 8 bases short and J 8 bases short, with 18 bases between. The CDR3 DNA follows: TGTGCCAGCCGCGCACGGGGGCAGGAGGGCTACACCTTC. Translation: CASRARGQEGYTF. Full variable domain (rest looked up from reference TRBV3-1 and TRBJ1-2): DTAVSQTPKYLVTQMGNDKSIKCEQNLGHDTMYWYKQDSKKFLKIMFSYNNKELIINETVPNRFSPKSPDKAHLNLHINSLELGDSAVYFCASRARGQEGYTFGSGTRLTVV.

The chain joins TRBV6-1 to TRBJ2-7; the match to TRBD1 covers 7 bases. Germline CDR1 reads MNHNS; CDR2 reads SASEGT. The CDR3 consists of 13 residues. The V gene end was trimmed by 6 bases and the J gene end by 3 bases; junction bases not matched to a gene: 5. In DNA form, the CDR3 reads TGTGCCAGCAGAACAGGGGTGGTCTACGAGCAGTACTTC. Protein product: CASRTGVVYEQYF.

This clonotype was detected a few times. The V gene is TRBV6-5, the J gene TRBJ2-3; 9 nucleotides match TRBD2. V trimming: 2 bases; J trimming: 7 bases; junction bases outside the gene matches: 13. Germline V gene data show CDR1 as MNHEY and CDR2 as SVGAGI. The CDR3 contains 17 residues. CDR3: CASSYLATTSGSHTQYF. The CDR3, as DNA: TGTGCCAGCAGTTACCTGGCCACGACTAGCGGATCCCATACGCAGTATTTT.

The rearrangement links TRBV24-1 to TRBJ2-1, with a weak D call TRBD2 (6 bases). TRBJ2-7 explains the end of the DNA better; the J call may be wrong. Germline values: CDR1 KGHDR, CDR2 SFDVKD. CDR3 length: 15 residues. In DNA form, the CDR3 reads TGTGCCACCAGTGACGGGGGTTTCTCCTACAATGAGCAGTACTTC. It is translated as CATSDGGFSYNEQYF.

The CDR3 spells CASSPSDWVNEQFF. Written as DNA, the CDR3 is TGTGCCAGCAGTCCATCCGACTGGGTCAATGAGCAGTTCTTC. The chain recombines TRBV12-3 or TRBV12-4 with TRBJ2-1; the D is unclear. The germline V and J ends were trimmed by 5 bases and 6 bases, with 14 bases remaining between them. This CDR3 comprises 14 residues.

CDR3 nucleotide sequence: TGTGCCAGCAGTTTGTGGCGGGGGGACTATGGCTACACCTTC. Translated, it gives CASSLWRGDYGYTF. The rearrangement joins TRBV12-3 or TRBV12-4 to TRBJ1-2; the D gene is possibly TRBD1 (5 bases). This CDR3 has 14 residues. The V end was cut by 3 bases, the J end by 3 bases, with 11 bases between.

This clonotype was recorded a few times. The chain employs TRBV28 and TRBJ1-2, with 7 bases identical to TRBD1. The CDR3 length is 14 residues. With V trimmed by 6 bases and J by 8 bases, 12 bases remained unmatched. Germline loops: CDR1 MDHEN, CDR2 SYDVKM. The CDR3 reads CASRSGGLRGGYTF. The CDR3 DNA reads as TGTGCCAGCAGGTCAGGGGGGCTCCGCGGGGGCTACACCTTC.

The CDR3: CATEDGANYGYTF. DNA of the CDR3: TGTGCCACCGAGGACGGAGCTAACTATGGCTACACCTTC. This chain joins TRBV12-3 or TRBV12-4 and TRBJ1-2; no clear D. The V and J ends lost 10 bases and 0 bases respectively, with 12 bases between them. CDR3 size: 13 residues.

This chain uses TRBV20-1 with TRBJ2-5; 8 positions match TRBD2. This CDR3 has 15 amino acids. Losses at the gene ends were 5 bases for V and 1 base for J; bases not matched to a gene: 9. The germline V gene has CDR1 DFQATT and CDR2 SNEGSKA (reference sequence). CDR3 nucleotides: TGCAGTGCTCCGGCGGGGGGCGTCCGCCAAGAGACCCAGTACTTC. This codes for CSAPAGGVRQETQYF.

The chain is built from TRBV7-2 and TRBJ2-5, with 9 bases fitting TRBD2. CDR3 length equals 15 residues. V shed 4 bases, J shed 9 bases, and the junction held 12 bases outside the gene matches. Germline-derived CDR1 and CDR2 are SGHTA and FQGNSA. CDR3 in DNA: TGTGCCAGCAGCTCCACTAGCGGGTCGTCGGGGGCCCAGTACTTC. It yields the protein CASSSTSGSSGAQYF. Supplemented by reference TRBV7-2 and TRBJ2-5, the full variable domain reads GAGVSQSPSNKVTEKGKDVELRCDPISGHTALYWYRQSLGQGLEFLIYFQGNSAPDKSGLPSDRFSAERTGGSVSTLTIQRTQQEDSAVYLCASSSTSGSSGAQYFGPGTRLLVL.

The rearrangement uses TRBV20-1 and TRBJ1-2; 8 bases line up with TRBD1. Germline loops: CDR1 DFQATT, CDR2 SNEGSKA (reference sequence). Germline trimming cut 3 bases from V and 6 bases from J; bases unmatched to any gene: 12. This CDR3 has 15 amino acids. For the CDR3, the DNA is TGCAGTGCTAGGGTAAAATCCGGACAGGGAAATGGCTACACCTTC. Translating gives CSARVKSGQGNGYTF.

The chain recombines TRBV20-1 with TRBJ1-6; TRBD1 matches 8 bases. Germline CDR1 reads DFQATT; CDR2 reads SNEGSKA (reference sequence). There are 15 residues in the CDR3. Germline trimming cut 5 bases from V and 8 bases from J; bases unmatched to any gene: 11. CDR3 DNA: TGCAGTGCTTTATCACTCGGGACAGGCGATTCACCCCTCCACTTT. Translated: CSALSLGTGDSPLHF.

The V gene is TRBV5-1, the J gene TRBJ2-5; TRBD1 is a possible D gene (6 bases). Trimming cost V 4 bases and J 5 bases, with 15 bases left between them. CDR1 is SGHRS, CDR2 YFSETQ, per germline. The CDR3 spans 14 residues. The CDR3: CASSVGQYRETQYF. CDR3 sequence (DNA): TGCGCCAGCAGCGTGGGACAATACAGGGAGACCCAGTACTTC.

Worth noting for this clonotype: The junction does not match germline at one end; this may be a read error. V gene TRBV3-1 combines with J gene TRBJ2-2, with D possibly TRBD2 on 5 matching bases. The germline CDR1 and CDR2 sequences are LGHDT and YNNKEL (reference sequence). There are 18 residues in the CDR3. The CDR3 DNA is TGTGCCAGCAGCCAATCGGTGGGCCGCGGGCCGAACGCCGGGGAGCTGTTTTTT. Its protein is CASSQSVGRGPNAGELFF.

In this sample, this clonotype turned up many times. The CDR3 loop reads CANTGRADPYGYTF. In DNA form, the CDR3 reads TGTGCCAACACCGGCCGGGCCGACCCCTATGGCTACACCTTC. The chain is built from TRBV27 and TRBJ1-2; no clear D. V shed 10 bases and J shed 4 bases, with 19 bases lying between them. CDR1 and CDR2 from the germline V gene are MNHEY and SMNVEV (reference sequence). The CDR3 extends over 14 amino acids.

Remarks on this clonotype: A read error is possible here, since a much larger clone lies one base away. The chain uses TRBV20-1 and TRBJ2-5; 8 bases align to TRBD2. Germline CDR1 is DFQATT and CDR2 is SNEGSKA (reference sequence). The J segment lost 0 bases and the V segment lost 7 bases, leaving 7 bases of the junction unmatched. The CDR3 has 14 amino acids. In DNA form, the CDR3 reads TGCAGTGTTGTTGCACTAGCGGACCAAGAGACCCAGTACTTC. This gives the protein CSVVALADQETQYF.

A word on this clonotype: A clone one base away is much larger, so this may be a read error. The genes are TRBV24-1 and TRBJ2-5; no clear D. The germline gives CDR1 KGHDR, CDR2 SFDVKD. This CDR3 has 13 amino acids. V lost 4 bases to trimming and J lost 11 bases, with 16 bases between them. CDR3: CATSDPYNNEQYF. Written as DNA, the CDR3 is TGTGCCACCAGTGACCCGTATAACAATGAGCAGTACTTC.

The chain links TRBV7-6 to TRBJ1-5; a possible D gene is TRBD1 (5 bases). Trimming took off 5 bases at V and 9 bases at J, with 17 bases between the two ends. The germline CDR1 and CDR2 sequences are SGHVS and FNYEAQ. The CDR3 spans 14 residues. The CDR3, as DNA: TGTGCCAGCAGCGCCCGGGGACGGAATGGGCCCCAGCATTTT. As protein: CASSARGRNGPQHF.

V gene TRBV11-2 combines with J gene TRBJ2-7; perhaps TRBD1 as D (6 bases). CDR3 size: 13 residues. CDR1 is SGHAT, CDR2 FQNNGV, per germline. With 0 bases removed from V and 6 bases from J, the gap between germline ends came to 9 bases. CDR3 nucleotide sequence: TGTGCCAGCAGCTTAGAGGGGGCCGTCGAGCAGTACTTC. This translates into CASSLEGAVEQYF.

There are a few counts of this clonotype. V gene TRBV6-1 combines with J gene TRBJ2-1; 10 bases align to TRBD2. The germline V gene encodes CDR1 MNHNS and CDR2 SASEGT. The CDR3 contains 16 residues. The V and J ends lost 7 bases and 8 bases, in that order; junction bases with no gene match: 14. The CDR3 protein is CASIQREGQSVYEQFF. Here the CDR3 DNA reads TGTGCCAGCATACAGCGGGAGGGCCAGTCTGTCTATGAGCAGTTCTTC.

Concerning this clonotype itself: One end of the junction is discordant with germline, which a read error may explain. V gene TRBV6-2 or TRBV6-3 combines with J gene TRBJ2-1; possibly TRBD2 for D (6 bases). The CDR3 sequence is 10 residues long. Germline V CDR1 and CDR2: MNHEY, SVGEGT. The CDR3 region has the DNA TGTGCCAGCAGTTCCGGGACTGCCGCCTTC. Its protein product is CASSSGTAAF.

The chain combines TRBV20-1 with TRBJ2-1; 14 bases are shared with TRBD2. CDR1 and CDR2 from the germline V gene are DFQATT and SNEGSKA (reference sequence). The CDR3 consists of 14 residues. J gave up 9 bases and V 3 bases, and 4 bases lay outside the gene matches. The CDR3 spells CSARGLAGAGEQFF. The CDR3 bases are TGCAGTGCTAGGGGACTAGCGGGAGCTGGTGAGCAGTTCTTC.

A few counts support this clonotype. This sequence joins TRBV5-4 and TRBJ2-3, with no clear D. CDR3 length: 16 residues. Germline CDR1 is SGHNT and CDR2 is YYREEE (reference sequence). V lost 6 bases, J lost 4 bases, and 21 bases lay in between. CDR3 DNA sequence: TGTGCCAGCAAACGGACGGGTACCCGACCGGCAGATACGCAGTATTTT. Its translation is CASKRTGTRPADTQYF.

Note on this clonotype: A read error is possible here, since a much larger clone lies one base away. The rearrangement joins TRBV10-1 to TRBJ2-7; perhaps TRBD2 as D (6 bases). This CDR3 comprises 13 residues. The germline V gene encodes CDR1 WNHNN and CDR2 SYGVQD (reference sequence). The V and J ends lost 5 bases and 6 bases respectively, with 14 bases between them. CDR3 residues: CASSTSRSGEQYF. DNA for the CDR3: TGCGCCAGCAGTACTAGCAGGTCTGGCGAGCAGTACTTC.

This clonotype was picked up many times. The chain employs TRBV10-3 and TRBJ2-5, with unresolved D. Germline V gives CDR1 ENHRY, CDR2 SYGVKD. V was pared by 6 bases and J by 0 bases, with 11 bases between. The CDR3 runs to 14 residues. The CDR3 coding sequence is TGTGCCATCAGCACGGACGGCGACCAAGAGACCCAGTACTTC. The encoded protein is CAISTDGDQETQYF.